The 29 T cell receptor beta chains in this list originate from one sample, sequenced in a study of early T cells in non-severe SARS-CoV-2 infection. TCRdb processed the 5' RACE reads anew with MiXCR; each CDR3 protein has one entry. Of some 87,000 distinct CDR3 sequences listed, 12% are singletons. Sample: whole blood. All receptors come from an adult who was a healthcare worker with PCR-confirmed SARS-CoV-2 infection or an uninfected control (not recorded which).

Many counts were recorded for this clonotype. The CDR3 nucleotides are TGCGCCAGCAGCTTGGCCGGGGCCAGGGGGGACGAGCAGTACTTC. Translated, it gives CASSLAGARGDEQYF. The rearrangement uses TRBV5-1 and TRBJ2-7, with D possibly matching TRBD1 (7 bases). Trimming took off 0 bases at V and 5 bases at J, with 15 bases between the two ends. The germline CDR1 and CDR2 sequences are SGHRS and YFSETQ. The CDR3 consists of 15 residues.

This clonotype was counted a few times. The chain is built from TRBV14 and TRBJ2-1, with 7 bases lining up with TRBD2. The V and J ends lost 0 bases and 8 bases, in that order; junction bases with no gene match: 13. CDR3 length: 17 amino acids. Germline-derived CDR1 and CDR2 are SGHDN and FVKESK. In DNA form, the CDR3 reads TGTGCCAGCAGCCAAGATCTGGAGGGGACTACCCGCCATGAGCAGTTCTTC. This sequence encodes CASSQDLEGTTRHEQFF.

This clonotype was recorded at least ten times. This chain connects TRBV7-6 to TRBJ2-1, with D perhaps matching TRBD1 (5 bases). The CDR3 loop spans 12 amino acids. The V end was cut by 2 bases, the J end by 14 bases, with 13 bases between. Germline V gene sequence: CDR1 SGHVS, CDR2 FNYEAQ. CDR3: CASSLSSGREFF. CDR3 DNA: TGTGCCAGCAGCTTATCTAGTGGCAGGGAGTTCTTC.

About this clonotype: The junction departs from the called germline gene at one end, perhaps through a read error. The chain combines TRBV2 with TRBJ2-7; tentatively, D is TRBD1 or TRBD2 (6 bases each). CDR3 length: 14 residues. Germline values: CDR1 SNHLY, CDR2 FYNNEI. CDR3 DNA sequence: TGTGCCAGCACGGGGGACACCCACTCCTGCGAGCAGTACTTC. The encoded protein is CASTGDTHSCEQYF.

In its sample, this clonotype was seen many times. This chain uses TRBV20-1 with TRBJ1-2; no clear D gene. The CDR3 consists of 15 residues. The germline gives CDR1 DFQATT, CDR2 SNEGSKA (reference sequence). V was pared by 0 bases and J by 0 bases, with 11 bases between. CDR3 region: CSARDRYGTNYGYTF. The CDR3, as DNA: TGCAGTGCTAGAGATCGTTACGGTACTAACTATGGCTACACCTTC.

This clonotype has ten or more counts. This rearrangement joins TRBV30 to TRBJ1-4; 7 bases match TRBD1. Unmatched junction bases numbered 14, after V lost 0 bases and J lost 10 bases. In germline, CDR1 is GTSNPN, CDR2 SVGIG (reference sequence). The CDR3 is made up of 16 amino acids. CDR3 bases: TGTGCCTGGAGTGTTGGGGGAGGGGGCGAAGCCCTAAAACTGTTTTTT. Translation: CAWSVGGGGEALKLFF.

This chain links TRBV9 with TRBJ2-7; D is perhaps TRBD1 (5 bases). V lost 3 bases, J lost 12 bases, and 22 bases lay in between. Germline CDR1 and CDR2: SGDLS and YYNGEE. The CDR3 covers 14 residues. DNA for the CDR3: TGTGCCAGCAGCGCGCCGACAGATGCGGTAATTTTGTACTTC. As protein: CASSAPTDAVILYF.

DNA for the CDR3: TGTGCCAGCAGCCCCACCCCGGACACTGAAGCTTTCTTT. Protein sequence: CASSPTPDTEAFF. V gene TRBV5-4 combines with J gene TRBJ1-1; D is unresolved. Trimming pared 4 bases from V and 3 bases from J, leaving 10 bases between. In germline, CDR1 is SGHNT, CDR2 YYREEE (reference sequence). This CDR3 spans 13 amino acids.

This clonotype came up many times. J is TRBJ2-7 and V is TRBV5-4; 7 nucleotides match TRBD2. The CDR3 is 14 amino acids. Looked up from germline, CDR1 is SGHNT and CDR2 is YYREEE (reference sequence). J gave up 5 bases and V 4 bases, and 9 bases lay outside the gene matches. CDR3 bases: TGTGCCAGCAGCCGCCCGGGGACTATCGACGAGCAGTACTTC. The encoded protein is CASSRPGTIDEQYF.

The rearrangement uses TRBV10-3 and TRBJ2-7, with D tentatively TRBD2 (6 bases). Germline V lookup: CDR1 ENHRY, CDR2 SYGVKD. The CDR3 is 15 amino acids. V dropped 2 bases and J dropped 3 bases, with 14 bases sitting between them. The CDR3 here is CAISEPGGGIYEQYF. As DNA, the CDR3 is TGTGCCATCAGTGAGCCCGGAGGAGGGATCTACGAGCAGTACTTC.

The chain uses TRBV28 and TRBJ1-1; D may be TRBD1 (5 bases). Trimming cost V 3 bases and J 1 base, with 12 bases left between them. Germline V gene data show CDR1 as MDHEN and CDR2 as SYDVKM. This CDR3 contains 15 residues. CDR3: CASSFAFGGNTEAFF. CDR3 coding DNA: TGTGCCAGCAGTTTCGCCTTCGGGGGGAACACTGAAGCTTTCTTT. The whole variable domain, remainder taken from reference TRBV28 and TRBJ1-1, is DVKVTQSSRYLVKRTGEKVFLECVQDMDHENMFWYRQDPGLGLRLIYFSYDVKMKEKGDIPEGYSVSREKKERFSLILESASTNQTSMYLCASSFAFGGNTEAFFGQGTRLTVV.

In this sample, this clonotype turned up many times. The chain carries TRBV6-5 and TRBJ2-6; D remains ambiguous. The CDR3 covers 15 residues. V lost 5 bases, J lost 1 base, and 9 bases lay in between. Germline V gene data show CDR1 as MNHEY and CDR2 as SVGAGI. The CDR3 loop reads CASSEFLSGANVLTF. The CDR3 DNA reads as TGTGCCAGCAGTGAGTTCCTTTCTGGGGCCAACGTCCTGACTTTC.

This clonotype was counted ten times or more. The V and J genes are TRBV11-2 and TRBJ2-1, with D tentatively TRBD2 (6 bases). This CDR3 spans 14 amino acids. The germline gives CDR1 SGHAT, CDR2 FQNNGV. Between the trimmed V and J ends, which lost 5 bases and 10 bases, there was a span of 18 bases. DNA of the CDR3: TGTGCCAGCAGCCCCTCAGGCGGGGCACAGGAGCAGTTCTTC. It encodes CASSPSGGAQEQFF.

The rearrangement joins TRBV29-1 to TRBJ2-1, with no clear D. With 6 bases removed from V and 6 bases from J, the gap between germline ends came to 18 bases. The CDR3 is 14 residues long. The germline V gene has CDR1 SQVTM and CDR2 ANQGSEA. For the CDR3, the DNA is TGCAGCGTCAGCGCCGGGCCCATGATCAATGAGCAGTTCTTC. It translates to CSVSAGPMINEQFF.

This clonotype was recorded many times. V and J are TRBV27 and TRBJ2-1, with D possibly matching TRBD1 (5 bases). The CDR3 totals 15 residues. CDR1 is MNHEY and CDR2 is SMNVEV in the germline V gene (reference sequence). Trimming took 5 bases from V and 4 from J, leaving 15 bases between them. The CDR3: CASSPNRLVYNEQFF. The CDR3 DNA reads as TGTGCCAGCAGTCCCAACAGGCTTGTTTACAATGAGCAGTTCTTC.

Notes on this clonotype: One end of the junction fails to match germline, which may point to a read error. The chain recombines TRBV25-1 with TRBJ2-2, with D possibly TRBD1 on 6 matching bases. The CDR3 has 19 residues. Germline assignment: CDR1 MGHDK and CDR2 SYGVNS. The CDR3 DNA follows: TGTGCCAGCAGTGAATTTCGAAGGTCCGGGACACATCGCACCGGGGAGCCGTTTTTT. Protein product: CASSEFRRSGTHRTGEPFF. Variable domain in full (rest from reference TRBV25-1 and TRBJ2-2): EADIYQTPRYLVIGTGKKITLECSQTMGHDKMYWYQQDPGMELHLIHYSYGVNSTEKGDLSSESTVSRIRTEHFPLTLESARPSHTSQYLCASSEFRRSGTHRTGEPFFGEGSRLTVL.

This clonotype came up a few times. This rearrangement joins TRBV6-5 to TRBJ2-3; possible D gene TRBD2, 6 bases. Germline V gene sequence: CDR1 MNHEY, CDR2 SVGAGI. Between the trimmed V and J ends, which lost 4 bases and 8 bases, there was a span of 19 bases. This CDR3 contains 15 residues. CDR3 loop: CASSLDGGGGRTQYF. The CDR3 DNA sequence: TGTGCCAGCAGTTTGGACGGGGGTGGGGGTCGTACGCAGTATTTT.

The V and J genes are TRBV5-6 and TRBJ1-1, with no clear D. Trimming left V 6 bases short and J 3 bases short, with 12 bases between. CDR3 size: 13 residues. Germline V CDR1 and CDR2: SGHDT, YYEEEE. The CDR3 DNA reads as TGTGCCAGCACCTCACAGCGATACACTGAAGCTTTCTTT. Residues: CASTSQRYTEAFF.

This clonotype was seen many times. The chain recombines TRBV28 with TRBJ1-4, with D hard to call. CDR3 length: 12 amino acids. The ends were cut back, 7 bases at V and 7 bases at J, with 10 bases in the middle. Germline assignment: CDR1 MDHEN and CDR2 SYDVKM. The CDR3 nucleotides are TGTGCCAGCATCGGGGTGGGTGAAAAACTGTTTTTT. This gives the protein CASIGVGEKLFF.

The chain is built from TRBV11-2 and TRBJ2-3; maybe TRBD1 (6 bases). Trimming removed 2 bases at V and 1 base at J, with 10 bases between. The germline gives CDR1 SGHAT, CDR2 FQNNGV. This CDR3 has 15 amino acids. The CDR3 DNA is TGTGCCAGCAGCTTATTTGACAGGCGCACAGATACGCAGTATTTT. This gives the protein CASSLFDRRTDTQYF.

This clonotype was counted many times. CDR3 amino acids: CANLCRGQSDSNQPQHF. CDR3 in DNA: TGTGCCAACCTTTGCCGGGGACAGTCCGATAGCAATCAGCCCCAGCATTTT. The V call is TRBV19, the J call TRBJ1-5; TRBD1 aligns across 7 bases. Germline assignment: CDR1 LNHDA and CDR2 SQIVND (reference sequence). With 10 bases clipped from V and 0 bases from J, the junction kept 15 bases outside the gene matches. The CDR3 covers 17 residues.

The chain has TRBV11-2 and TRBJ2-7; 11 positions match TRBD2. CDR3 length equals 14 residues. Unmatched junction bases numbered 3, after V lost 4 bases and J lost 4 bases. From germline, CDR1 is SGHAT and CDR2 FQNNGV. CDR3 region: CASSYSGRVYEQYF. The CDR3 DNA is TGTGCCAGCAGCTATAGCGGGAGGGTGTACGAGCAGTACTTC.

This clonotype was seen at least ten times. The rearrangement uses TRBV7-6 and TRBJ2-1, with 9 bases identical to TRBD2. In germline, CDR1 is SGHVS, CDR2 FNYEAQ. This CDR3 region has 15 residues. V dropped 5 bases and J dropped 5; count of bases not matched to a gene: 7. The CDR3 sequence is CASSTRLAVNNEQFF. Written as DNA, the CDR3 is TGTGCCAGCAGCACCCGACTAGCGGTTAACAATGAGCAGTTCTTC.

Ten or more counts support this clonotype. The chain is built from TRBV20-1 and TRBJ2-3, with TRBD2 as a possible D gene (6 bases). The CDR3 length is 14 residues. Germline V gives CDR1 DFQATT, CDR2 SNEGSKA (reference sequence). Deletions cut 5 bases from V and 7 bases from J, with 19 bases between. CDR3: CSALWDFVTNTQYF. For the CDR3, the DNA is TGCAGTGCTCTATGGGACTTTGTTACGAATACGCAGTATTTT.

This clonotype was counted many times. V gene TRBV6-5 combines with J gene TRBJ2-7; D may match TRBD1 or TRBD2 (6 bases each). CDR1 MNHEY and CDR2 SVGAGI come from the germline V gene. This CDR3 contains 12 residues. Deletions cut 7 bases from V and 5 bases from J, with 12 bases between. CDR3 coding DNA: TGTGCCAGCAACCGGGGGCCCCACGAGCAGTACTTC. This sequence encodes CASNRGPHEQYF.

This clonotype was counted a few times. The chain joins TRBV29-1 to TRBJ2-5, with 9 bases matching TRBD1. CDR1 SQVTM and CDR2 ANQGSEA come from the germline V gene. This CDR3 has 12 amino acids. Trimming took 7 bases from V and 5 from J; bases not matched to a gene: 5. The CDR3 sequence is CSARTGVETQYF. CDR3 nucleotide sequence: TGCAGCGCGAGGACAGGGGTGGAGACCCAGTACTTC. Full variable domain (outside the CDR3, taken from reference TRBV29-1 and TRBJ2-5): SAVISQKPSRDICQRGTSLTIQCQVDSQVTMMFWYRQQPGQSLTLIATANQGSEATYESGFVIDKFPISRPNLTFSTLTVSNMSPEDSSIYLCSARTGVETQYFGPGTRLLVL.

The chain has TRBV6-5 and TRBJ2-7; unclear D gene. Trimming left V 6 bases short and J 6 bases short, with 12 bases between. Germline lookup yields CDR1 MNHEY and CDR2 SVGAGI. The CDR3 contains 12 residues. The CDR3 here is CASSRESGEQYF. The DNA for the CDR3 is TGTGCCAGCAGCCGTGAGTCAGGCGAGCAGTACTTC.

This clonotype was seen a few times. The V call is TRBV5-1, the J call TRBJ1-1; D is perhaps TRBD1 (5 bases). The CDR3 extends over 14 amino acids. Germline V gene sequence: CDR1 SGHRS, CDR2 YFSETQ. Trimming stripped 4 bases from V and 4 bases from J, with 14 bases between. The CDR3 DNA reads TGCGCCAGCAGCCTCGACAGATTGACCACTGAAGCTTTCTTT. Its protein is CASSLDRLTTEAFF.

The chain's CDR3 is CASSSTGGDGYTF. The CDR3 DNA sequence: TGTGCCAGCAGCTCAACAGGGGGAGATGGCTACACCTTC. V usage is TRBV9 and J usage is TRBJ1-2; 8 nucleotides align to TRBD1. V trimming: 4 bases; J trimming: 6 bases; junction bases outside the gene matches: 5. CDR1 and CDR2 from the germline V gene are SGDLS and YYNGEE. This CDR3 has 13 residues. The full variable domain, its missing parts supplied by reference TRBV9 and TRBJ1-2, is DSGVTQTPKHLITATGQRVTLRCSPRSGDLSVYWYQQSLDQGLQFLIQYYNGEERAKGNILERFSAQQFPDLHSELNLSSLELGDSALYFCASSSTGGDGYTFGSGTRLTVV.